This T cell receptor beta chain was obtained from a study of shared T cell receptors in the human thymus. Sequenced by immunoSEQ multiplex PCR; TCRdb stores in-frame clones only, minus some. Of about 610,000 clones listed, 70% to 90% are singletons. The same data also went into a second study, on human thymus T cells.

The clonotype was recovered from a boy in the first two years of life with a congenital heart defect. Sequences were obtained from thymocytes.

The CDR3 here is CASSLRLGDTKNIQYF. CDR3 coding DNA: TGTGCCAGCAGTTTAAGACTAGGCGATACCAAAAACATTCAGTACTTC. This sequence joins TRBV27 and TRBJ2-4; the D gene is possibly TRBD2 (6 bases). Germline V gene data show CDR1 as MNHEY and CDR2 as SMNVEV (reference sequence). With 2 bases removed from V and 2 bases from J, the gap between germline ends came to 13 bases. The CDR3 is made up of 16 amino acids.